Sequencing of this T cell receptor beta chain was carried out in a study of T cells of healthy individuals. This clonotype was counted a few times. MiXCR, run by TCRdb on the 5' RACE reads, gives a single entry per CDR3 protein. Here the sample spans around 53,000 distinct CDR3 sequences, about 15% being singletons. V gave up 5 bases and J gave up 1 base; unmatched junction bases: 3. The CDR3 has 14 amino acids. CDR1 and CDR2 from the germline V gene are KGHDR and SFDVKD. The chain joins TRBV24-1 to TRBJ1-1; 7 nucleotides match TRBD1. The TCR sequence derives from a human donor in good health. The CDR3, as DNA: TGTGCCACCAGTGGATCAGGGGGGAACACTGAAGCTTTCTTT. This translates into CATSGSGGNTEAFF.